What follows are 24 T cell receptor beta chains derived from one specimen sequenced in a study of CD8 T cells in ankylosing spondylitis. Study-wide findings and caveats: Characteristic, it appeared, of ankylosing spondylitis blood was a TCR beta motif of eight highly homologous variants.

These TCRs' antigens remain unknown. TCRdb redid the calling of the 5' RACE reads with MiXCR, one entry per CDR3 protein. The top ten clones hold roughly a sixth of a sample with about 400,000 distinct CDR3 sequences, approximately 20% of them seen once. Sequencing was done on a sample of blood, either unsorted or a sorted T cell fraction (not recorded which). These receptors originate from a male donor with ankylosing spondylitis.

Only a few counts were recorded for this clonotype. The rearrangement links TRBV5-1 to TRBJ2-3, with D unresolved. CDR1 SGHRS and CDR2 YFSETQ come from the germline V gene. CDR3 length: 16 residues. The germline V and J ends were trimmed by 3 bases and 3 bases, with 17 bases remaining between them. In nucleotides, the CDR3 is TGCGCCAGCAGCTATCTTCGCCAGGATAAGACAGATACGCAGTATTTT. This encodes CASSYLRQDKTDTQYF.

To note about this clonotype: Germline is not matched at one junction end, which may reflect a read error. The rearrangement uses TRBV6-5 and TRBJ1-2; D is perhaps TRBD1 (5 bases). The CDR3 contains 16 residues. The germline gives CDR1 MNHEY, CDR2 SVGAGI. CDR3 nucleotide sequence: TGTGCCAGCAGTTATTGGGAAGCCGGGACTAAATATGGCTACACCTTC. Protein product: CASSYWEAGTKYGYTF.

About this clonotype: At one end, the junction sequence differs from germline, possibly due to a read error. The chain employs TRBV12-3 or TRBV12-4 and TRBJ2-2, with 10 bases that match TRBD2. This CDR3 comprises 14 residues. CDR3 DNA: TGTGCCAGCGGCCGACTAGCGGGCACCGGGAAGCTGTTTTTT. Encoded protein: CASGRLAGTGKLFF.

The rearrangement links TRBV5-1 to TRBJ2-5; D call uncertain. V was pared by 4 bases and J by 1 base, with 8 bases between. The CDR3 covers 13 residues. Germline CDR1 is SGHRS and CDR2 is YFSETQ. Here the CDR3 DNA reads TGCGCCAGCAGCCAGCCGCGCCAAGAGACCCAGTACTTC. Protein: CASSQPRQETQYF.

The chain is built from TRBV5-1 and TRBJ2-7; TRBD2 matches 9 bases. V lost 3 bases to trimming and J lost 0 bases; unmatched junction nucleotides: 4. Looked up from germline, CDR1 is SGHRS and CDR2 is YFSETQ. CDR3 length: 15 residues. The CDR3 bases are TGCGCCAGCAGCTCGGTAGCGGGAGCCTCCTACGAGCAGTACTTC. Residues: CASSSVAGASYEQYF.

CDR3 sequence (DNA): TGCAGTGCTATGAGGGGGGCTGAGGGGACTGAAGCTTTCTTT. Translation: CSAMRGAEGTEAFF. The V and J genes are TRBV20-1 and TRBJ1-1, with a weak D call TRBD1 (6 bases). The V end lost 4 bases, the J end lost 5 bases, and 17 bases lay between the germline ends. Germline CDR1 and CDR2: DFQATT and SNEGSKA (reference sequence). The CDR3 extends over 14 amino acids.

The CDR3 protein is CAISEFVDQPQHF. For the CDR3, the DNA is TGTGCCATCAGTGAGTTCGTCGATCAGCCCCAGCATTTT. This rearrangement joins TRBV10-3 to TRBJ1-5, with D unclear. Trimming shortened V by 1 base and J by 5 bases, and 6 bases separated the two germline ends. This CDR3 is 13 amino acids long. CDR1 is ENHRY, CDR2 SYGVKD, per germline.

This chain joins TRBV2 and TRBJ1-1; D may be TRBD1 (5 bases). Germline V lookup: CDR1 SNHLY, CDR2 FYNNEI. V was trimmed by 6 bases and J by 6 bases, leaving 14 bases between them. This CDR3 is 13 amino acids long. In DNA form, the CDR3 reads TGTGCCAGCAGGCCGATCCGGGGGGCTGAAGCTTTCTTT. This translates into CASRPIRGAEAFF.

This clonotype was detected a few times. J is TRBJ2-7 and V is TRBV5-1; tentatively, D is TRBD1 (6 bases). In germline, CDR1 is SGHRS, CDR2 YFSETQ. V lost 6 bases to trimming and J lost 1 base, with 11 bases between them. The length of the CDR3 is 13 residues. CDR3 coding DNA: TGCGCCAGCAAGCAACAGGGTTCCTACGAGCAGTACTTC. It specifies CASKQQGSYEQYF. Using reference TRBV5-1 and TRBJ2-7 for the parts outside the CDR3, the full variable domain is KAGVTQTPRYLIKTRGQQVTLSCSPISGHRSVSWYQQTPGQGLQFLFEYFSETQRNKGNFPGRFSGRQFSNSRSEMNVSTLELGDSALYLCASKQQGSYEQYFGPGTRLTVT.

This clonotype appeared a single time. V and J are TRBV11-2 and TRBJ2-1; 8 positions agree with TRBD2. This CDR3 is built from 16 residues. J was trimmed by 8 bases and V by 2 bases; bases with no gene match: 11. Germline lookup yields CDR1 SGHAT and CDR2 FQNNGV. The CDR3 nucleotides read TGTGCCAGCAGCTTATTTGGCGGGAGGCCGGGGGATGAGCAGTTCTTC. Protein product: CASSLFGGRPGDEQFF.

V usage is TRBV11-3 and J usage is TRBJ1-1; D is unresolved. The V end lost 1 base, the J end lost 2 bases, and 11 bases lay between the germline ends. Germline-derived CDR1 and CDR2 are SGHNT and YENEEA. CDR3 length equals 15 residues. This CDR3 reads CASSLGPLKNTEAFF. The CDR3 coding sequence is TGTGCCAGCAGCTTAGGACCCCTAAAAAACACTGAAGCTTTCTTT.

The chain links TRBV6-1 to TRBJ2-7, with 10 bases fitting TRBD1. The germline CDR1 and CDR2 sequences are MNHNS and SASEGT. CDR3 length: 15 residues. The ends lost 6 bases at V and 3 bases at J; junction bases unmatched: 8. The CDR3 DNA reads TGTGCCAGCAGCCGAGACCGGGACAGGGGCTACGAGCAGTACTTC. It is translated as CASSRDRDRGYEQYF.

This clonotype was seen a handful of times. CDR3 nucleotides: TGTGCCAGCAGCTTCAGGGGGTCCGGGGAGCTGTTTTTT. As protein: CASSFRGSGELFF. The chain employs TRBV11-2 and TRBJ2-2; 7 bases are a match to TRBD1. The CDR3 totals 13 residues. Per germline, CDR1 SGHAT and CDR2 FQNNGV. Trimming removed 3 bases from V and 6 bases from J; junction bases left unmatched: 1.

This clonotype was counted a few times. The rearrangement joins TRBV30 to TRBJ1-5; possibly TRBD1 for D (5 bases). V gave up 0 bases and J gave up 7 bases, with 10 bases separating them. This CDR3 region has 13 residues. Germline assignment: CDR1 GTSNPN and CDR2 SVGIG (reference sequence). The CDR3 spells CAWSVGGPQPQHF. The CDR3 bases are TGTGCCTGGAGTGTTGGGGGTCCGCAGCCCCAGCATTTT.

The rearrangement uses TRBV18 and TRBJ2-2; 8 nucleotides agree with TRBD1. J was trimmed by 2 bases and V by 2 bases; bases with no gene match: 4. Germline-derived CDR1 and CDR2 are KGHSH and LQKENI. CDR3 length: 16 amino acids. CDR3 sequence: CASSPRTGQNTGELFF. DNA for the CDR3: TGTGCCAGCTCACCAAGGACAGGGCAAAACACCGGGGAGCTGTTTTTT.

V is TRBV28 and J is TRBJ1-5, with TRBD1 matching 9 bases. Germline V gene data show CDR1 as MDHEN and CDR2 as SYDVKM. V lost 7 bases to trimming and J lost 7 bases; unmatched junction nucleotides: 11. CDR3 length: 15 residues. CDR3 loop: CASTPTGQGNQPQHF. For the CDR3, the DNA is TGTGCCAGCACCCCAACGGGACAGGGTAACCAGCCCCAGCATTTT.

This clonotype was recorded a few times. The rearrangement links TRBV19 to TRBJ2-7; D call uncertain. V lost 4 bases and J 6 bases, leaving 13 bases between the germline ends. Germline loops: CDR1 LNHDA, CDR2 SQIVND (reference sequence). This CDR3 has 13 residues. In DNA form, the CDR3 reads TGTGCCAGTAGTACCAACCAAAAGGGCGAGCAGTACTTC. Protein: CASSTNQKGEQYF.

This clonotype was seen a handful of times. This chain links TRBV20-1 with TRBJ2-1, with TRBD1 matching over 7 bases. The V gene's germline CDR1 is DFQATT and CDR2 SNEGSKA (reference sequence). The CDR3 contains 14 residues. This chain's CDR3 is CRPGTASSYNEQFF. The DNA of the CDR3 is TGCAGGCCCGGGACAGCAAGCTCCTACAATGAGCAGTTCTTC.

This clonotype was detected only a few times. The chain employs TRBV25-1 and TRBJ2-3, with D unresolved. Germline values: CDR1 MGHDK, CDR2 SYGVNS. The CDR3 covers 16 residues. The V end lost 3 bases, the J end lost 0 bases, and 13 bases lay between the germline ends. The CDR3 loop is CASSDYTVTSTDTQYF. The CDR3 bases are TGTGCCAGCAGTGACTACACGGTAACTAGCACAGATACGCAGTATTTT.

This clonotype was counted between two and nine times. This chain joins TRBV5-4 and TRBJ2-1; 8 nucleotides line up with TRBD1. The CDR3 runs to 16 residues. Losses at the gene ends were 10 bases for V and 0 bases for J; bases not matched to a gene: 12. The germline gives CDR1 SGHNT, CDR2 YYREEE (reference sequence). Written as DNA, the CDR3 is TGTGCCTTGACCAGGGGGCCGGGAAGCTCCTACAATGAGCAGTTCTTC. Translating gives CALTRGPGSSYNEQFF.

This chain uses TRBV10-3 with TRBJ2-4; 8 nucleotides match TRBD1. Unmatched junction bases numbered 10, after V lost 6 bases and J lost 12 bases. Germline V gene lookup returns CDR1 ENHRY and CDR2 SYGVKD. The CDR3 length is 13 residues. CDR3 in DNA: TGTGCCATCAGCCAGCCAGGACAGGGAACTCAGTACTTC. This translates into CAISQPGQGTQYF.

This chain uses TRBV12-3 or TRBV12-4 with TRBJ2-7; no clear D gene. There are 11 residues in the CDR3. V was clipped by 3 bases and J by 9 bases, with 9 bases between them. This CDR3 reads CASSLGRGQYF. Here the CDR3 DNA reads TGTGCCAGCAGTTTGGGCCGAGGGCAGTACTTC.

The chain combines TRBV11-1 with TRBJ2-7; D uncertain. Germline V gene sequence: CDR1 SGHAT, CDR2 FQDESV (reference sequence). V dropped 3 bases and J dropped 4 bases, with 19 bases sitting between them. The CDR3 consists of 16 residues. The CDR3 spells CASSFSEIISGYEQYF. The CDR3 bases are TGTGCCAGCAGCTTTTCGGAGATAATCTCCGGGTACGAGCAGTACTTC.

This clonotype was seen a few times. V is TRBV7-9 and J is TRBJ1-1; 7 nucleotides agree with TRBD1. The germline gives CDR1 SEHNR, CDR2 FQNEAQ (reference sequence). This CDR3 has 16 residues. The ends lost 1 base at V and 1 base at J; junction bases unmatched: 6. As DNA, the CDR3 is TGTGCCAGCAGCTTAGGGGGGGGACAGAGGAACACTGAAGCTTTCTTT. This translates into CASSLGGGQRNTEAFF.